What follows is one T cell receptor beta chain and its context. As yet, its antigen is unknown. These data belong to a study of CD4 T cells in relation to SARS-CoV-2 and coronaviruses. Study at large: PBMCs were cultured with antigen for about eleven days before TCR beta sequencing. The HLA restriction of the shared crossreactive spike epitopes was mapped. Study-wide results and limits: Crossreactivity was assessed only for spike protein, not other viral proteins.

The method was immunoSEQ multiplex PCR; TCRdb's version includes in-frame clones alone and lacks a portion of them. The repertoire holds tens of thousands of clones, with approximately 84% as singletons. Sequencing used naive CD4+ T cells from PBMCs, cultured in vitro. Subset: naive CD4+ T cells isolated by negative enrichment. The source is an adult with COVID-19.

Here the CDR3 DNA reads TGTGCCAGCGGCGGGAGCGGGATTCAAGAGACCCAGTACTTC. Protein product: CASGGSGIQETQYF. The chain joins TRBV7-2 to TRBJ2-5; 7 positions match TRBD2. Germline V gives CDR1 SGHTA, CDR2 FQGNSA. V was pared by 8 bases and J by 2 bases, with 8 bases of the junction left unmatched. The CDR3 has 14 residues.